A selection of T cell receptor beta chains follows, all from one sample in a study of cytomegalovirus exposure and HLA in healthy donors. Sequencing used immunoSEQ multiplex PCR; TCRdb keeps in-frame clones, though not all of them. Seen here are roughly 43,000 clones, roughly 80% observed once, and the top ten hold more than 1.2%. Sequencing used PBMCs. These receptors came from a man aged 30 to 45 in good health and CMV-seronegative. The CDR3 runs from the conserved cysteine through the conserved F or W. The D gene is left open where the match is weak. Clone size is given for some rows only: seen once, a few or many times, or a class if the clone is expanded.

j_gene,d_gene,abundance,v_gene,CDR3aa,CDR3nt
TRBJ2-1,.,once,TRBV19,CASKGEPGDTEQFF,TGTGCCAGTAAGGGAGAACCCGGGGATACTGAGCAGTTCTTC
TRBJ2-1,.,.,TRBV6-4,CASSDSAGSYNEQFF,TGTGCCAGCAGTGACTCAGCGGGCTCCTACAATGAGCAGTTCTTC
TRBJ2-7,TRBD1,.,TRBV5-1,CASSSGTGGMFLEQYF,TGCGCCAGCAGTTCAGGGACAGGGGGGATGTTTCTCGAGCAGTACTTC
TRBJ1-5,.,.,TRBV9,CASSRGEGTTQPQHF,TGTGCCAGCAGCCGAGGGGAGGGGACCACTCAGCCCCAGCATTTT
TRBJ2-2,.,few,TRBV5-1,CASSLARIANTGELFF,TGCGCCAGCAGCTTGGCCAGGATCGCGAACACCGGGGAGCTGTTTTTT
TRBJ2-1,.,.,TRBV5-1,CASSSTEYYNEQFF,TGCGCCAGCAGCTCGACAGAATACTACAATGAGCAGTTCTTC
TRBJ2-3,TRBD2,.,TRBV13,CASSSRLARTDTQYF,TGTGCCAGCAGCTCCCGACTAGCCCGCACAGATACGCAGTATTTT
TRBJ2-7,TRBD2,few,TRBV28,CASSLWTSGRAYEQYF,TGTGCCAGCAGTTTATGGACTAGCGGGAGGGCCTACGAGCAGTACTTC
TRBJ2-1,.,.,TRBV6-1,CASSEAPRGNEQFF,TGTGCCAGCAGTGAAGCGCCGCGGGGCAATGAGCAGTTCTTC
TRBJ2-4,.,.,TRBV2,CASSPPGDIQYF,TGTGCCAGCAGCCCGCCCGGGGACATTCAGTACTTC
TRBJ2-3,.,few,TRBV25-1,CASTQESDTQYF,TGTGCCAGCACGCAGGAATCAGATACGCAGTATTTT
TRBJ1-1,.,few,TRBV28,CASSAPGQLTEAFF,TGTGCCAGCAGTGCCCCCGGACAGCTCACTGAAGCTTTCTTT
TRBJ2-1,TRBD2,.,TRBV27,CASSGGLAGVEDEQFF,TGTGCCAGCAGTGGGGGGCTAGCGGGAGTAGAAGATGAGCAGTTCTTC
TRBJ2-1,.,.,TRBV11-2,CASRRVRSSYNEQFF,TGTGCCAGCAGACGAGTTCGTTCGTCCTACAATGAGCAGTTCTTC
TRBJ2-5,.,.,TRBV4-3,CASSQDWRRETQYF,TGCGCCAGCAGCCAAGATTGGAGGCGGGAGACCCAGTACTTC
TRBJ2-3,.,.,TRBV9,CASSVNSGADTQYF,TGTGCCAGCAGCGTAAACTCTGGGGCGGATACGCAGTATTTT
TRBJ2-5,.,.,TRBV10-3,CAISGSLDQPGETQYF,TGTGCCATCAGTGGATCCCTTGACCAGCCGGGGGAGACCCAGTACTTC
TRBJ2-1,.,.,TRBV9,CASSARQSGEQFF,TGTGCCAGCAGCGCGAGACAGTCCGGTGAGCAGTTCTTC
TRBJ2-7,.,.,TRBV11-2,CASSYPPLGYEQYF,TGTGCCAGCAGCTACCCCCCGCTAGGCTACGAGCAGTACTTC
TRBJ2-1,TRBD2,.,TRBV11-2,CASSSGLVSSYNEQFF,TGTGCCAGCAGCTCGGGACTAGTCAGCTCCTACAATGAGCAGTTCTTC
TRBJ2-7,TRBD1,once,TRBV27,CASSPNRDRVRYEQYF,TGTGCCAGCAGCCCAAACCGGGACAGGGTTCGCTACGAGCAGTACTTC
TRBJ1-2,.,.,TRBV5-6,CASSLQGRGGYTF,TGTGCCAGCAGCTTGCAGGGGAGGGGTGGCTACACCTTC
TRBJ2-1,TRBD2,.,TRBV7-2,CASSPGLAGPPEQFF,TGTGCCAGCAGCCCGGGACTAGCGGGACCCCCTGAGCAGTTCTTC
TRBJ1-6,.,.,TRBV6-5,CASSPRDTYLVPLHF,TGTGCCAGCAGTCCCCGGGACACCTACCTTGTACCCCTCCACTTT
TRBJ2-3,TRBD2,.,TRBV11-3,CASSRTSGTNTQYF,TGTGCCAGCAGCAGGACTAGCGGGACGAATACGCAGTATTTT
TRBJ2-2,.,.,TRBV7-9,CASSLFRGTGELFF,TGTGCCAGCAGCTTATTTAGGGGAACCGGGGAGCTGTTTTTT
TRBJ2-3,TRBD2,.,TRBV5-1,CASTPEAGVTNTQYF,TGCGCCAGCACTCCAGAGGCGGGAGTTACGAATACGCAGTATTTT
TRBJ1-5,TRBD1,.,TRBV30,CAWSPSGTGGSQPQHF,TGTGCCTGGAGCCCCTCCGGGACAGGGGGGAGTCAGCCCCAGCATTTT
TRBJ1-1,TRBD1,.,TRBV14,CASSPGQGWEAFF,TGTGCCAGCAGCCCTGGACAGGGTTGGGAAGCTTTCTTT